This entry lists 30 T cell receptor beta chains sequenced from one sample in a study of blood T cell repertoires in COVID-19. The assay was immunoSEQ multiplex PCR, and TCRdb's table has in-frame clones only and misses some. The table records about 160,000 clones, 75% to 90% of them present only once. Input material: peripheral blood. The receptors shown here come from a woman aged 60-70 years with active or convalescent COVID-19.

The J gene is TRBJ2-7, the V gene TRBV30, with D possibly TRBD2 on 6 matching bases. Germline lookup yields CDR1 GTSNPN and CDR2 SVGIG (reference sequence). Trimming shortened V by 0 bases and J by 2 bases, and 26 bases separated the two germline ends. The length of the CDR3 is 19 residues. CDR3 residues: CAWSVQGGLRRARTYEQYF. The CDR3 DNA sequence: TGTGCCTGGAGTGTACAAGGAGGGCTTCGGCGAGCGAGAACCTACGAGCAGTACTTC.

V usage is TRBV5-5 and J usage is TRBJ2-7; D remains ambiguous. Germline CDR1 and CDR2: SGHKS and YYEKEE (reference sequence). The CDR3 totals 13 residues. Trimming left V 4 bases short and J 5 bases short, with 13 bases between. The CDR3 is CASSPPVVDEQYF. The DNA of the CDR3 is TGTGCCAGCAGCCCCCCCGTCGTAGACGAGCAGTACTTC.

The V and J genes are TRBV12-3 or TRBV12-4 and TRBJ1-1; maybe TRBD1 (5 bases). V lost 5 bases and J 4 bases, leaving 11 bases between the germline ends. This CDR3 contains 13 residues. Here the CDR3 reads CASSTGPGTEAFF. CDR3 nucleotides: TGTGCCAGCAGTACAGGCCCCGGCACTGAAGCTTTCTTT.

The rearrangement links TRBV3-1 (or the pseudogene TRBV3-2) to TRBJ1-5, with D possibly TRBD1 on 5 matching bases. CDR1 and CDR2 (germline): LGHDT, YNNKEL (reference sequence). This CDR3 spans 15 amino acids. With 0 bases removed from V and 4 bases from J, the gap between germline ends came to 10 bases. CDR3 residues: CASSQDGGLNQPQHF. The CDR3 bases are TGTGCCAGCAGCCAAGATGGGGGGTTGAATCAGCCCCAGCATTTT.

The rearrangement links TRBV20-1 to TRBJ1-1; a weak D match, TRBD1 (6 bases). The ends were cut back, 3 bases at V and 1 base at J, with 9 bases in the middle. Germline lookup yields CDR1 DFQATT and CDR2 SNEGSKA (reference sequence). CDR3 length equals 13 residues. CDR3 in amino acids: CSASGGQNTEAFF. The CDR3 nucleotides are TGCAGTGCTAGTGGGGGCCAGAACACTGAAGCTTTCTTT.

The chain links TRBV2 to TRBJ1-2; 8 nucleotides match TRBD1. Germline V CDR1 and CDR2: SNHLY, FYNNEI. There are 13 residues in the CDR3. The trim removed 7 bases at V and 3 bases at J, leaving 4 bases unmatched. CDR3 DNA sequence: TGTGCCAGCATCCTGGGACAGGACTATGGCTACACCTTC. Translated: CASILGQDYGYTF.

V and J are TRBV19 and TRBJ1-5, with TRBD1 matching over 7 bases. Trimming cost V 5 bases and J 4 bases; bases outside gene matches: 2. The CDR3 is 13 residues long. Germline V gene data show CDR1 as LNHDA and CDR2 as SQIVND (reference sequence). CDR3 region: CASSLQGNQPQHF. The CDR3 nucleotides read TGTGCCAGTAGTTTACAGGGGAATCAGCCCCAGCATTTT.

V and J are TRBV3-1 (or the pseudogene TRBV3-2) and TRBJ1-2, with 8 bases fitting TRBD1. Losses at the gene ends were 1 base for V and 8 bases for J; bases not matched to a gene: 6. The length of the CDR3 is 14 residues. Germline CDR1 is LGHDT and CDR2 is YNNKEL (reference sequence). The CDR3 nucleotides read TGTGCCAGCAGCCAAGCCGGGACAGGAAAAGGCTACACCTTC. Its translation: CASSQAGTGKGYTF.

This chain joins TRBV4-3 and TRBJ2-1, with TRBD2 identical over 10 bases. Germline-derived CDR1 and CDR2 are LGHNA and YSLEER. With 1 base clipped from V and 4 bases from J, the junction kept 13 bases outside the gene matches. CDR3 length: 19 amino acids. CDR3 bases: TGCGCCAGCAGCCAAGGGTCGGGCTTCAGCGGGGGGGATTACAATGAGCAGTTCTTC. Translating it yields CASSQGSGFSGGDYNEQFF.

The chain links TRBV4-3 to TRBJ2-5; 12 nucleotides agree with TRBD2. V was pared by 4 bases and J by 7 bases, with 13 bases of the junction left unmatched. CDR3 length: 17 amino acids. Germline V CDR1 and CDR2: LGHNA, YSLEER. The CDR3 DNA is TGCGCCAGCAGCCGTACTGCTAGCGGGGGGGCCGACGGGACCCAGTACTTC. Its protein product is CASSRTASGGADGTQYF.

The genes are TRBV27 and TRBJ1-6; D is perhaps TRBD1 (5 bases). The germline CDR1 and CDR2 sequences are MNHEY and SMNVEV (reference sequence). V lost 4 bases and J 1 base, leaving 5 bases between the germline ends. The CDR3 is 14 amino acids. The CDR3 bases are TGTGCCAGCAGTTCAGGGTCCTATAATTCACCCCTCCACTTT. Translated: CASSSGSYNSPLHF.

In this sample, this clone turned up a few times. The V and J genes are TRBV10-3 and TRBJ2-3; tentatively, D is TRBD1 (5 bases). V shed 10 bases and J shed 2 bases, with 13 bases lying between them. Per germline, CDR1 ENHRY and CDR2 SYGVKD. CDR3 length: 13 residues. CDR3 coding DNA: TGTGCCACTACGGACAAGAACACAGATACGCAGTATTTT. It translates to CATTDKNTDTQYF.

The chain employs TRBV6-4 and TRBJ1-1; no clear D. V lost 4 bases and J 1 base, leaving 7 bases between the germline ends. This CDR3 has 13 amino acids. Germline V CDR1 and CDR2: MRHNA, SNTAGT. The CDR3 nucleotides are TGTGCCAGCAGTGCCACAGCGAACACTGAAGCTTTCTTT. Residues: CASSATANTEAFF.

This clone was observed a handful of times. The genes are TRBV2 and TRBJ2-7; TRBD2 is a possible D gene (6 bases). Germline lookup yields CDR1 SNHLY and CDR2 FYNNEI. Trimming removed 4 bases from V and 6 bases from J, with 10 bases in between. The CDR3 is made up of 12 amino acids. As DNA, the CDR3 is TGTGCCAGCAGTGTACGGGGAGGCGAGCAGTACTTC. Translating gives CASSVRGGEQYF.

This chain uses TRBV3-1 (or the pseudogene TRBV3-2) with TRBJ2-5; 8 positions agree with TRBD1. The CDR3 covers 16 residues. V gave up 3 bases and J gave up 1 base; unmatched junction bases: 7. The germline CDR1 and CDR2 sequences are LGHDT and YNNKEL (reference sequence). The CDR3, as DNA: TGTGCCAGCAGCCAGGACAGGGAGAGGGTCCAAGAGACCCAGTACTTC. It encodes CASSQDRERVQETQYF.

This clone was counted once. The rearrangement uses TRBV6-5 and TRBJ1-2, with unresolved D. With 7 bases removed from V and 4 bases from J, the gap between germline ends came to 10 bases. The CDR3 contains 12 residues. CDR1 and CDR2 (germline): MNHEY, SVGAGI. CDR3 sequence: CASTGVFYGYTF. CDR3 nucleotide sequence: TGTGCCAGCACCGGGGTTTTCTATGGCTACACCTTC.

This sequence joins TRBV30 and TRBJ1-1; 8 bases match TRBD1. The ends lost 2 bases at V and 1 base at J; junction bases unmatched: 3. From germline, CDR1 is GTSNPN and CDR2 SVGIG (reference sequence). The CDR3 is made up of 14 amino acids. CDR3 DNA: TGTGCCTGGAGTAGAGGACAGGGGAACACTGAAGCTTTCTTT. Amino acids: CAWSRGQGNTEAFF.

The chain combines TRBV5-6 with TRBJ1-4, with TRBD1 as a possible D gene (6 bases). V gave up 3 bases and J gave up 8 bases, with 8 bases separating them. Germline V gives CDR1 SGHDT, CDR2 YYEEEE. The CDR3 loop spans 12 amino acids. CDR3 nucleotides: TGTGCCAGCAGCTGGCAGGGGGAAAAACTGTTTTTT. This translates into CASSWQGEKLFF.

This chain links TRBV29-1 with TRBJ1-2; D remains ambiguous. Germline CDR1 reads SQVTM; CDR2 reads ANQGSEA. V lost 6 bases and J lost 6, with 20 bases in between. The CDR3 contains 14 residues. The CDR3 loop reads CSVPRPVREHGYTF. The CDR3 region has the DNA TGCAGCGTCCCCCGGCCCGTCCGGGAGCATGGCTACACCTTC.

This chain uses TRBV7-2 with TRBJ1-1; TRBD1 matches at 8 bases. J lost 3 bases, V lost 1 base, and 4 bases had no gene match. The CDR3 covers 15 residues. Germline V lookup: CDR1 SGHTA, CDR2 FQGNSA. The CDR3 coding sequence is TGTGCCAGCAGCTTAGTTCAGGGGGCGTACACTGAAGCTTTCTTT. As protein: CASSLVQGAYTEAFF.

The chain combines TRBV4-3 with TRBJ1-2; D gene uncertain. Per the germline V gene, CDR1 is LGHNA and CDR2 is YSLEER. This CDR3 is 15 amino acids long. Trimming took 0 bases from V and 7 from J, leaving 15 bases between them. The CDR3 DNA reads as TGCGCCAGCAGCCAAGATTGGGAGTATGGGATTGGCTACACCTTC. Its translation is CASSQDWEYGIGYTF.

The chain carries TRBV10-3 and TRBJ1-2; D might be TRBD1 (6 bases). The germline V and J ends were trimmed by 5 bases and 3 bases, with 10 bases remaining between them. The CDR3 has 13 residues. Germline CDR1 ENHRY, CDR2 SYGVKD. The CDR3 spells CAISRGGYYGYTF. DNA for the CDR3: TGTGCCATCAGTAGGGGGGGCTACTATGGCTACACCTTC.

V gene TRBV7-2 combines with J gene TRBJ1-3, with 8 nucleotides matching TRBD1. CDR1 and CDR2 (germline): SGHTA, FQGNSA. The ends lost 5 bases at V and 0 bases at J; junction bases unmatched: 3. CDR3 length equals 15 residues. DNA for the CDR3: TGTGCCAGCAGCCTACAGGGGGGCTCTGGAAACACCATATATTTT. Its protein product is CASSLQGGSGNTIYF.

This chain uses TRBV3-1 (or the pseudogene TRBV3-2) with TRBJ2-6; the D is unclear. The CDR3 sequence is 18 residues long. Trimming removed 0 bases at V and 0 bases at J, with 12 bases between. Germline assignment: CDR1 LGHDT and CDR2 YNNKEL (reference sequence). The CDR3 nucleotides are TGTGCCAGCAGCCAAGATCTATCGGTCCGCTCTGGGGCCAACGTCCTGACTTTC. It encodes CASSQDLSVRSGANVLTF.

V usage is TRBV3-1 (or the pseudogene TRBV3-2) and J usage is TRBJ2-5, with 11 bases aligning to TRBD2. CDR1 LGHDT and CDR2 YNNKEL come from the germline V gene (reference sequence). The CDR3 runs 18 residues. Germline trimming cut 1 base from V and 0 bases from J; bases unmatched to any gene: 7. CDR3 in amino acids: CASSQVLAGGSHQETQYF. The CDR3 bases are TGTGCCAGCAGCCAAGTCCTAGCGGGGGGTAGCCACCAAGAGACCCAGTACTTC.

The chain links TRBV7-2 to TRBJ1-2; perhaps TRBD1 as D (5 bases). The CDR3 contains 11 residues. The V end was cut by 10 bases, the J end by 5 bases, with 11 bases between. The V gene's germline CDR1 is SGHTA and CDR2 FQGNSA. The DNA for the CDR3 is TGTGCCACCTGGGGCCGGTATGGCTACACCTTC. Its translation: CATWGRYGYTF. Full variable domain (remainder filled in from reference TRBV7-2 and TRBJ1-2): GAGVSQSPSNKVTEKGKDVELRCDPISGHTALYWYRQSLGQGLEFLIYFQGNSAPDKSGLPSDRFSAERTGGSVSTLTIQRTQQEDSAVYLCATWGRYGYTFGSGTRLTVV.

The J gene is TRBJ1-4, the V gene TRBV15; no clear D. V was pared by 3 bases and J by 8 bases, with 10 bases between. The CDR3 is 13 amino acids. Germline assignment: CDR1 LNHNV and CDR2 YYDKDF (reference sequence). Here the CDR3 reads CATSSLEKEKLFF. As DNA, the CDR3 is TGTGCCACCAGCAGTCTTGAGAAAGAAAAACTGTTTTTT.

This chain connects TRBV4-1 to TRBJ1-4, with D possibly matching TRBD1 (5 bases). V lost 0 bases to trimming and J lost 9 bases, with 11 bases between them. Germline lookup yields CDR1 MGHRA and CDR2 YSYEKL. This CDR3 is built from 14 residues. The CDR3 nucleotides are TGCGCCAGCAGCCAAGATCAGGAGGGGAAAAAACTGTTTTTT. This encodes CASSQDQEGKKLFF.

The genes are TRBV24-1 and TRBJ1-1, with unresolved D. Trimming removed 7 bases at V and 1 base at J, with 9 bases between. Germline-derived CDR1 and CDR2 are KGHDR and SFDVKD. The CDR3 has 13 residues. Written as DNA, the CDR3 is TGTGCCACCAGCGATACAGCGAACACTGAAGCTTTCTTT. Translated, it gives CATSDTANTEAFF.

There are a few counts of this clone. The J gene is TRBJ1-2, the V gene TRBV29-1, with D possibly being TRBD1 (5 bases). Germline V gives CDR1 SQVTM, CDR2 ANQGSEA. The CDR3 is 14 residues long. V was pared by 3 bases and J by 7 bases, with 18 bases between. The CDR3 sequence is CSVDVGREKGGYTF. The CDR3 region has the DNA TGCAGCGTTGATGTAGGCAGGGAAAAGGGTGGCTACACCTTC.